This TCR beta chain is from a study of T-cell memory formation after mild COVID-19. TCRdb re-called the 5' RACE reads through MiXCR, storing one row per CDR3 protein. In the table there are about 13,000 distinct CDR3 sequences, 15% to 20% of which are singletons. This clonotype has more than one count but fewer than ten. The CDR3 extends over 16 amino acids. V lost 0 bases and J lost 1, with 12 bases in between. Germline V gene data show CDR1 as SGDLS and CDR2 as YYNGEE. This clonotype was obtained from a man between 18 and 29 years old who had mild COVID-19 (a few samples of this study predate the infection). Cell type and time point are not known. The chain has TRBV9 and TRBJ2-3; D is possibly TRBD1 (5 bases). Sequences were obtained from PBMCs or a T cell subset sorted from them (not recorded which). The CDR3 region is CASSVEGAGGTDTQYF. For the CDR3, the DNA is TGTGCCAGCAGCGTAGAAGGGGCAGGAGGCACAGATACGCAGTATTTT.